Listed below are T cell receptor beta chains from one sample, sequenced in a study of shared clonotypes between healthy human individuals. Some clones are missing from TCRdb's copy, which holds only in-frame ones; the method was immunoSEQ multiplex PCR. The sample comprises over 2 million clones, less than 95% of which are singletons, and more than 0.95% rests with the top ten. Material: naive CD8+ T cells sorted from blood. The receptor source for this set is a man between 18 and 29 years old in good health. CDR3s leave out the opening cysteine and the closing phenylalanine or tryptophan. A clone size is listed for some rows: how often the clone was seen (once, few, many), or a class if it is expanded.

abundance: once; j_gene: TRBJ2-7; v_gene: TRBV5-6; CDR3aa: ASADGSEQY
abundance: -; j_gene: TRBJ2-1; v_gene: TRBV7-9; CDR3aa: ASKTGLAGVSYNEQF
abundance: once; j_gene: TRBJ2-5; v_gene: TRBV21-1; CDR3aa: ASGSGTGCPARETQY
abundance: -; j_gene: TRBJ1-5; v_gene: TRBV21-1; CDR3aa: ASSKTRTRVSNQPQH
abundance: -; j_gene: TRBJ2-5; v_gene: TRBV6-5; CDR3aa: ASIGDSKETQY
abundance: -; j_gene: TRBJ2-1; v_gene: TRBV28; CDR3aa: ASSFPEWNEQF
abundance: -; j_gene: TRBJ1-2; v_gene: TRBV5-4; CDR3aa: ASSLDLSGAHSYGYT
abundance: -; j_gene: TRBJ1-3; v_gene: TRBV5-1; CDR3aa: ASSSGPGAGNTIY
abundance: once; j_gene: TRBJ2-1; v_gene: TRBV6-5; CDR3aa: ASSYSPSGRANEQF
abundance: -; j_gene: TRBJ1-1; v_gene: TRBV6-5; CDR3aa: ASSYQDMNTEAF
abundance: few; j_gene: TRBJ1-6; v_gene: TRBV2; CDR3aa: ASSELVNSPLH
abundance: -; j_gene: TRBJ1-5; v_gene: TRBV30; CDR3aa: AWSVDRNQPQH
abundance: once; j_gene: TRBJ1-4; v_gene: TRBV30; CDR3aa: AWSLTYNEKLF
abundance: -; j_gene: TRBJ1-2; v_gene: TRBV5-5; CDR3aa: ASSWVRGQRIPGYT
abundance: -; j_gene: TRBJ2-3; v_gene: TRBV4-1; CDR3aa: ASREIGQASDTQY
abundance: -; j_gene: TRBJ1-4; v_gene: TRBV25-1; CDR3aa: ASSDGGGAGEKLF
abundance: -; j_gene: TRBJ2-3; v_gene: TRBV7-7; CDR3aa: ASSLLPGDTQY
abundance: -; j_gene: TRBJ2-2; v_gene: TRBV27; CDR3aa: ASGRGELF
abundance: -; j_gene: TRBJ2-3; v_gene: TRBV5-1; CDR3aa: ASRGESPTDTQY
abundance: -; j_gene: TRBJ2-1; v_gene: TRBV7-6; CDR3aa: ASSGLADGNEQF
abundance: -; j_gene: TRBJ2-7; v_gene: TRBV4-1; CDR3aa: ASSSIAGSYEQY
abundance: -; j_gene: TRBJ2-7; v_gene: TRBV7-2; CDR3aa: ASSAYHSSWEGGNEQY
abundance: -; j_gene: TRBJ2-7; v_gene: TRBV9; CDR3aa: ASSVSEFPTYEQY
abundance: -; j_gene: TRBJ2-3; v_gene: TRBV2; CDR3aa: ASQYTILAGATDTQY
abundance: -; j_gene: TRBJ2-3; v_gene: TRBV6-5; CDR3aa: ASSYNPGLTDTQY
abundance: -; j_gene: TRBJ2-7; v_gene: TRBV4-1; CDR3aa: ASSHEPGQGQAQY
abundance: -; j_gene: TRBJ2-7; v_gene: TRBV5-5; CDR3aa: ASSLSGGVYEQY
abundance: -; j_gene: TRBJ2-2; v_gene: TRBV27; CDR3aa: ASSLNRVVGTGELF